This passage covers 18 T cell receptor beta chains from one sample sequenced in a study of early T cells in non-severe SARS-CoV-2 infection. TCRdb processed the 5' RACE reads anew with MiXCR; each CDR3 protein has one entry. Here the sample spans about 62,000 distinct CDR3 sequences, roughly 8.8% being singletons. Sequencing was performed on whole blood. Receptors originate from an adult who was a healthcare worker with PCR-confirmed SARS-CoV-2 infection or an uninfected control (not recorded which).

This clonotype turned up a few times. The chain couples TRBV6-2 or TRBV6-3 to TRBJ1-1; D remains ambiguous. The CDR3 runs to 17 residues. Germline V gene sequence: CDR1 MNHEY, CDR2 SVGEGT. Trimming removed 6 bases at V and 0 bases at J, with 20 bases between. The CDR3 spells CASSLTIWRGLNTEAFF. CDR3 nucleotides: TGTGCCAGCAGCCTCACCATCTGGCGCGGGCTGAACACTGAAGCTTTCTTT.

This chain uses TRBV6-1 with TRBJ2-3, with a tentative D call TRBD1 (6 bases). The germline CDR1 and CDR2 sequences are MNHNS and SASEGT. With 5 bases removed from V and 1 base from J, the gap between germline ends came to 19 bases. CDR3 length: 17 residues. The CDR3 coding sequence is TGTGCCAGCAGTCGAGCACAGGGAATTCCAGGCACAGATACGCAGTATTTT. Translation: CASSRAQGIPGTDTQYF.

In this sample, this clonotype turned up many times. The CDR3 DNA follows: TGTGCCACAAAGGACGGGATGCTGGAGACCCAGTACTTC. This sequence encodes CATKDGMLETQYF. This chain links TRBV10-3 with TRBJ2-5; TRBD2 might be the D (5 bases). Trimming stripped 10 bases from V and 5 bases from J, with 17 bases between. The V gene's germline CDR1 is ENHRY and CDR2 SYGVKD. The CDR3 is 13 residues long.

This clonotype was recorded a few times. The chain joins TRBV19 to TRBJ2-5; D is possibly TRBD1 (6 bases). V dropped 9 bases and J dropped 1 base, with 12 bases sitting between them. Per the germline V gene, CDR1 is LNHDA and CDR2 is SQIVND (reference sequence). The CDR3 sequence is 13 residues long. CDR3 in amino acids: CASSDRTQETQYF. The CDR3 bases are TGTGCCAGCTCCGACAGGACCCAAGAGACCCAGTACTTC.

The chain couples TRBV5-1 to TRBJ1-1; D is unclear. In germline, CDR1 is SGHRS, CDR2 YFSETQ. This CDR3 comprises 15 residues. V gave up 0 bases and J gave up 1 base, with 10 bases separating them. The CDR3 sequence: CASSLDPGSNTEAFF. The CDR3 DNA sequence: TGCGCCAGCAGCTTGGATCCGGGTTCGAACACTGAAGCTTTCTTT.

This clonotype was counted only a few times. The chain uses TRBV3-1 and TRBJ1-1; D remains ambiguous. The CDR3 extends over 12 amino acids. The V gene lost 2 bases and the J gene lost 8 bases, with 9 bases spanning the gap. Germline assignment: CDR1 LGHDT and CDR2 YNNKEL (reference sequence). CDR3 sequence: CASSQWGTEAFF. The CDR3 nucleotides are TGTGCCAGCAGCCAATGGGGAACCGAAGCTTTCTTT.

The sample holds many counts of this clonotype. The chain couples TRBV18 to TRBJ1-1; tentatively, D is TRBD1 (6 bases). The V and J ends lost 2 bases and 1 base respectively, with 11 bases between them. Germline V lookup: CDR1 KGHSH, CDR2 LQKENI. The CDR3 sequence is 15 residues long. CDR3 coding DNA: TGTGCCAGCTCACCATTGAAACAGGGGAACACTGAAGCTTTCTTT. It yields the protein CASSPLKQGNTEAFF.

This clonotype turned up a few times. This chain's CDR3 is CASTRDRGLDTQYF. CDR3 coding DNA: TGCGCCAGCACGAGGGACAGGGGGTTAGATACGCAGTATTTT. The chain links TRBV5-1 to TRBJ2-3; 11 nucleotides line up with TRBD1. The CDR3 has 14 amino acids. Germline V gene data show CDR1 as SGHRS and CDR2 as YFSETQ. V trimming: 6 bases; J trimming: 5 bases; junction bases outside the gene matches: 5.

CDR3 sequence: CASSLGAGLNSPLHF. The CDR3 bases are TGTGCCAGCAGCTTAGGTGCAGGGCTCAATTCACCCCTCCACTTT. The rearrangement links TRBV7-9 to TRBJ1-6; maybe TRBD1 (5 bases). Germline assignment: CDR1 SEHNR and CDR2 FQNEAQ (reference sequence). V was clipped by 1 base and J by 7 bases, with 11 bases between them. CDR3 length: 15 amino acids.

This rearrangement joins TRBV5-1 to TRBJ2-3; weak D call: TRBD1 (6 bases). The CDR3 is 15 residues long. From germline, CDR1 is SGHRS and CDR2 YFSETQ. V dropped 0 bases and J dropped 2 bases, with 10 bases sitting between them. CDR3 DNA sequence: TGCGCCAGCAGCTTGGACAGGGCCTTCACAGATACGCAGTATTTT. It encodes CASSLDRAFTDTQYF.

This clonotype was observed a few times. The V gene is TRBV12-5, the J gene TRBJ2-1; 8 positions match TRBD2. The trim removed 6 bases at V and 1 base at J, leaving 14 bases unmatched. CDR1 and CDR2 from the germline V gene are LGHNT and FRNRAP. This CDR3 region has 18 residues. CDR3 sequence: CASGPTPRGGLSYNEQFF. The CDR3 DNA reads as TGTGCTAGTGGACCAACCCCTCGGGGGGGGCTTTCCTACAATGAGCAGTTCTTC.

The chain links TRBV2 to TRBJ1-1; 7 nucleotides line up with TRBD1. The germline V gene encodes CDR1 SNHLY and CDR2 FYNNEI. The CDR3 length is 13 residues. J was trimmed by 4 bases and V by 5 bases; bases with no gene match: 4. The CDR3 here is CASSTQGGTEAFF. CDR3 nucleotides: TGTGCCAGCAGTACTCAGGGGGGCACTGAAGCTTTCTTT.

This chain uses TRBV18 with TRBJ1-1; tentatively, D is TRBD1 (6 bases). With 3 bases removed from V and 0 bases from J, the gap between germline ends came to 8 bases. The CDR3 length is 14 residues. The germline V gene encodes CDR1 KGHSH and CDR2 LQKENI. The CDR3 DNA follows: TGTGCCAGCTCACCGGACAGTTTGAACACTGAAGCTTTCTTT. It is translated as CASSPDSLNTEAFF.

The V gene is TRBV7-2, the J gene TRBJ2-7; a weak D match, TRBD1 (5 bases). The CDR3 is 13 residues long. The germline V gene encodes CDR1 SGHTA and CDR2 FQGNSA. Between the trimmed V and J ends, which lost 5 bases and 6 bases, there was a span of 14 bases. The chain's CDR3 is CASSLPTEGEQYV. As DNA, the CDR3 is TGTGCCAGCAGCCTCCCGACAGAAGGCGAGCAGTACGTC.

This chain uses TRBV6-5 with TRBJ1-1, with D unresolved. This CDR3 region has 16 residues. The germline V gene encodes CDR1 MNHEY and CDR2 SVGAGI. Trimming cost V 0 bases and J 0 bases, with 11 bases left between them. The CDR3 sequence: CASSYSRGRLNTEAFF. CDR3 nucleotides: TGTGCCAGCAGTTACTCGAGAGGCCGGTTGAACACTGAAGCTTTCTTT.

This clonotype was observed a few times. This sequence joins TRBV11-2 and TRBJ2-2; D is uncertain. Trimming stripped 5 bases from V and 5 bases from J, with 9 bases between. This CDR3 region has 13 residues. Per germline, CDR1 SGHAT and CDR2 FQNNGV. Here the CDR3 DNA reads TGTGCCAGCAGCCTGACAAATACCGGGGAGCTGTTTTTT. Residues: CASSLTNTGELFF.

In its sample, this clonotype was seen a few times. This sequence joins TRBV6-1 and TRBJ1-4; D is unclear. The CDR3 is made up of 14 amino acids. Trimming removed 1 base at V and 8 bases at J, with 11 bases between. Germline CDR1 MNHNS, CDR2 SASEGT. DNA for the CDR3: TGTGCCAGCAGTGAAGGCCTCCGTGGGGAAAAACTGTTTTTT. Translating gives CASSEGLRGEKLFF.

The V and J genes are TRBV20-1 and TRBJ2-5, with 7 bases identical to TRBD2. This CDR3 is built from 14 residues. V lost 2 bases to trimming and J lost 2 bases; unmatched junction nucleotides: 5. CDR1 is DFQATT, CDR2 SNEGSKA, per germline (reference sequence). The CDR3 DNA reads TGCAGTGCTAGAACGGGACTATTTCAAGAGACCCAGTACTTC. Residues: CSARTGLFQETQYF.